This is a list of T cell receptor beta chains from one sample in a study of blood T cells in healthy people across ages. TCRdb re-analysed the 5' RACE reads in MiXCR, keeping a single row per CDR3 protein. In the table there are roughly 800,000 distinct CDR3 sequences, roughly 50% of which are singletons. Specimen: blood. The receptors stem from a man aged 25-45 years in good health. Both conserved end residues are part of each CDR3. The D gene is left open where the match is weak.

length	D	J	V	CDR3
12	.	TRBJ1-1	TRBV29-1	CSVMGGNTEAFF
15	TRBD1	TRBJ2-7	TRBV5-1	CASSLPGQVGYEQYF
16	.	TRBJ2-5	TRBV4-2	CASSQDDREAGETQYF
14	.	TRBJ2-5	TRBV7-2	CASSFGSGQETQYF
14	.	TRBJ2-7	TRBV10-3	CAISEWGGNYEQYF
16	.	TRBJ2-1	TRBV7-2	CASSLAGTKAPHEQFF
13	TRBD1	TRBJ1-6	TRBV10-3	CANSGGWNSPLHF
13	.	TRBJ1-1	TRBV10-3	CAITRQLNTEAFF
16	TRBD1	TRBJ2-7	TRBV6-2/TRBV6-3	CASSDLLRGRAYEQYF
14	.	TRBJ1-6	TRBV6-2/TRBV6-3	CASSYPGGMSPLHF
12	.	TRBJ1-2	TRBV20-1	CRATGSTYGYTF
13	.	TRBJ1-6	TRBV3-1	CASGGSANSPLHF
16	TRBD2	TRBJ2-1	TRBV7-2	CASSSLAGGPLNEQFF
14	.	TRBJ2-7	TRBV10-3	CAIGESPLLDEQYF
14	.	TRBJ2-2	TRBV20-1	CSAASSRGTGELFF
14	.	TRBJ2-5	TRBV3-1	CASSRRDGMETRYF
13	.	TRBJ2-3	TRBV20-1	CSARGASTDTQYF
15	.	TRBJ2-1	TRBV7-2	CASSLALSPGAEQFF
13	.	TRBJ1-2	TRBV21-1	CASYRDNNYGYTF
15	.	TRBJ2-7	TRBV20-1	CSARPSRGGIYEQYF
16	.	TRBJ2-1	TRBV5-1	CASSPGLSSSYNEQFF
15	.	.	TRBV21-1	CASTSTSGGYNEQYF
14	TRBD1	TRBJ1-1	TRBV20-1	CSARPTGRNTEAFF
13	.	TRBJ1-2	TRBV11-2	CASSLSRTYGYTF
15	TRBD1	TRBJ2-7	TRBV6-1	CASSETRQGTYEQYF
14	TRBD1	TRBJ1-1	TRBV5-1	CASSDRGMNTEAFF
13	.	TRBJ2-7	TRBV6-2/TRBV6-3	CASREVSNDEQYF
16	.	TRBJ2-6	TRBV25-1	CASSEGTTAGANVLTF
15	.	TRBJ1-2	TRBV7-2	CASREGGASNYGYTF
12	.	.	TRBV29-1	CSVDRAGETQYF
14	.	TRBJ2-5	TRBV14	CASSPAEGKETQYF
15	TRBD2	TRBJ2-5	TRBV18	CASSPGLAGKDEQYF
15	.	TRBJ2-7	TRBV4-3	CASSQDNVAAEEQYF
11	.	TRBJ1-4	TRBV30	CAWERRGKLFF
16	.	TRBJ1-5	TRBV5-1	CASSWGAGGNNQPQHF
16	.	TRBJ2-7	TRBV5-1	CASSPQPDRIDYEQYF
13	TRBD1	TRBJ2-2	TRBV29-1	CSAVTGETGELFF
11	.	.	TRBV7-9	CASSPGCEQYF
15	.	TRBJ2-3	TRBV7-9	CASSPSGWAADTQYF
15	TRBD2	TRBJ2-4	TRBV2	CASSEARTGGPPSYF
15	TRBD2	TRBJ2-7	TRBV6-2/TRBV6-3	CASRKLAGAIYEQYF
12	TRBD2	TRBJ2-1	TRBV20-1	CSARPTAGAQFF
18	.	TRBJ2-6	TRBV24-1	CATLKPIPIPSGANVLTF
15	.	TRBJ1-2	TRBV7-2	CASSPLGTVNYGYTF
13	.	TRBJ2-7	TRBV20-1	CSAIKDSSYEQYF
18	TRBD2	TRBJ2-1	TRBV7-9	CASKLLGGLSGSRDEQFF
14	TRBD1	TRBJ1-2	TRBV12-3/TRBV12-4	CASSLRTGFHGYTF
12	TRBD1	TRBJ1-2	TRBV12-3/TRBV12-4	CASSSDRNGYTF
14	.	TRBJ2-7	TRBV20-1	CSARDPLGYYEQYF
14	.	TRBJ2-5	TRBV10-3	CAISGGREKETQYF
14	.	TRBJ2-1	TRBV13	CASSFTSSYNGQFF
11	.	TRBJ2-7	TRBV7-2	CASSSMYEQYF
15	TRBD1	TRBJ1-6	TRBV5-1	CASSLTGVLGSPLHF
15	.	TRBJ1-2	TRBV20-1	CSAVPWTEVRNGYTF
15	.	TRBJ2-3	TRBV12-3/TRBV12-4	CASSLWGTPTDTQYF